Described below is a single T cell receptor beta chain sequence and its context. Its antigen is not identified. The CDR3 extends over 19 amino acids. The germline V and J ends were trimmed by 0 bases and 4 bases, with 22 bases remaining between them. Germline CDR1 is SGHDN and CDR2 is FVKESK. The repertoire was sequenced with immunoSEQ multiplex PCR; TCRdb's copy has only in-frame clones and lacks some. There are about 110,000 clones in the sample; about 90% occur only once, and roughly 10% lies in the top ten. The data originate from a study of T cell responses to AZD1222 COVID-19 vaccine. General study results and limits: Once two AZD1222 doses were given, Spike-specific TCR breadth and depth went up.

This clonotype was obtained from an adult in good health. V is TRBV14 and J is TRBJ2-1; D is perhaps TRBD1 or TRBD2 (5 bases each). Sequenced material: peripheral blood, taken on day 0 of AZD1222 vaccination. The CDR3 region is CASSQDPTVLGVGYNEQFF. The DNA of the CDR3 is TGTGCCAGCAGCCAAGATCCCACAGTGTTGGGGGTGGGTTACAATGAGCAGTTCTTC.